This TCR beta chain derives from a study of T-cell memory formation after mild COVID-19. Trimming cost V 5 bases and J 8 bases; bases outside gene matches: 15. CDR3 length: 17 residues. Looked up from germline, CDR1 is SGHVS and CDR2 is FQNEAQ. MiXCR, run by TCRdb on the 5' RACE reads, gives a single entry per CDR3 protein. The data show about 350,000 distinct CDR3 sequences, roughly 15% seen once. The sequence derives from a young man who had mild COVID-19 (a few samples of this study predate the infection). Cell type and time point are not known. Sequences were obtained from PBMCs or a T cell subset sorted from them (not recorded which). The chain combines TRBV7-8 with TRBJ1-2; TRBD1 matches at 12 bases. CDR3 nucleotide sequence: TGTGCCAGCAGCCCGGAACGAGTCGGGACAGGGGGCCGGGGCTACACCTTC. Amino acids: CASSPERVGTGGRGYTF.